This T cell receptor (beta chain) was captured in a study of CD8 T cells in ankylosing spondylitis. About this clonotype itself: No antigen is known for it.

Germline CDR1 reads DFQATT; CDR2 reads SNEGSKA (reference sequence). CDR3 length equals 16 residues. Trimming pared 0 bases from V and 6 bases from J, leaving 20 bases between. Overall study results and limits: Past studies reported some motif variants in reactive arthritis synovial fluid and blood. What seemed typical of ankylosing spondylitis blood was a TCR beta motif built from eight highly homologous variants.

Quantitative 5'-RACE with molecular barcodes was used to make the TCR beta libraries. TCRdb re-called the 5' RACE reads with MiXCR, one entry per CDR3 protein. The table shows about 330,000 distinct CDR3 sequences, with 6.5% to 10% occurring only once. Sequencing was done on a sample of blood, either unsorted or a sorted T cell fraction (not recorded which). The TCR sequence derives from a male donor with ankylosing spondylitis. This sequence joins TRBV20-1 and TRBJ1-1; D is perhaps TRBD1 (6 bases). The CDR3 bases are TGCAGTGCTAGAGATCGGGCAGGGGCCGGGCTGGCTGAAGCTTTCTTT. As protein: CSARDRAGAGLAEAFF.